Listed below are T cell receptor beta chains from one sample, sequenced in a study of T-cell reconstitution after alpha-beta-depleted transplantation in children. TCRdb recomputed calls from the PCR reads with MiXCR, one row per CDR3 protein. Among about 500,000 distinct CDR3 sequences listed, around a third were seen once. The specimen was PBMCs from the stem cell graft donor, collected from the stem cell graft. These receptors originate from a human donor who donated a stem cell graft to a child with aplastic anemia. Each CDR3 is given with its conserved first and last residue. The order of the fields is V gene, D gene, J gene, clone size, CDR3 DNA, CDR3 protein. The D gene is left open where the match is weak. Part of the rows lack a size; the others show once, few, many or a class for expanded clones.

V: TRBV6-2/TRBV6-3; D: NA; J: TRBJ2-1; size: NA; DNA: TGTGCCAGCACCCAACCGGGCGGTCTTGTGCATGAGCAGTTCTTC; CDR3: CASTQPGGLVHEQFF
V: TRBV20-1; D: NA; J: TRBJ1-2; size: NA; DNA: TGCAGTGCTAGACCAGGAAACGGGCAGGACTATGGCTACACCTTC; CDR3: CSARPGNGQDYGYTF
V: TRBV6-2/TRBV6-3; D: TRBD2; J: TRBJ2-7; size: few; DNA: TGTGCCAGCAGTTACGTGACCCTAGCGGGAGGCGAGCAGTACTTC; CDR3: CASSYVTLAGGEQYF
V: TRBV5-6; D: NA; J: TRBJ2-6; size: few; DNA: TGTGCCAGCAGCTATAGGGCCGTGTCTGGGGCCAACGTCCTGACTTTC; CDR3: CASSYRAVSGANVLTF
V: TRBV12-5; D: NA; J: TRBJ2-6; size: NA; DNA: TGTGCTAGTGGGAGTTCCGGGGCCAACGTCCTGACTTTC; CDR3: CASGSSGANVLTF
V: TRBV12-3/TRBV12-4; D: NA; J: TRBJ2-1; size: NA; DNA: TGTGCCAGCAGTTACGACCCCCCGTGGGACGGTAGGCACAATGAGCAGTTCTTC; CDR3: CASSYDPPWDGRHNEQFF
V: TRBV29-1; D: TRBD1; J: TRBJ2-5; size: NA; DNA: TGCAGCGTTGAACCCAGGGGGCAGGAGACCCAGTACTTC; CDR3: CSVEPRGQETQYF
V: TRBV6-5; D: TRBD1; J: TRBJ2-3; size: few; DNA: TGTGCCAGCAGTTTTAGCAGGGGGCGCACAGATACGCAGTATTTT; CDR3: CASSFSRGRTDTQYF
V: TRBV7-2; D: TRBD2; J: TRBJ2-5; size: NA; DNA: TGTGCCAGCACCAGATCCGGGACTAGCGGGAATAGGGAGACCCAGTACTTC; CDR3: CASTRSGTSGNRETQYF
V: TRBV6-2/TRBV6-3; D: NA; J: TRBJ2-1; size: NA; DNA: TGTGCCAGCAGTTACAAAGAGTACAATGAGCAGTTCTTC; CDR3: CASSYKEYNEQFF
V: TRBV7-7; D: TRBD1; J: TRBJ1-1; size: few; DNA: TGTGCCAGCAGCCCCCCCGGACAGGGGAATGAAGCTTTCTTT; CDR3: CASSPPGQGNEAFF
V: TRBV7-9; D: TRBD2; J: TRBJ2-1; size: NA; DNA: TGTGCCAGCAGCCCCAGGGGCGGGACTAGCGTAGCTGAGCAGTTCTTC; CDR3: CASSPRGGTSVAEQFF
V: TRBV27; D: TRBD1; J: TRBJ2-2; size: few; DNA: TGTGCCAGCAGACCCGGAGGGACAGGGGGTTCCGGGGAGCTGTTTTTT; CDR3: CASRPGGTGGSGELFF
V: TRBV28; D: NA; J: TRBJ1-1; size: NA; DNA: TGTGCCAGCAGTTTTTGGGGAGGTAACACTGAAGCTTTCTTT; CDR3: CASSFWGGNTEAFF
V: TRBV12-3/TRBV12-4; D: NA; J: TRBJ1-4; size: few; DNA: TGTGCCAGCAGTCCCAGGGTACAAGGCGAAAAACTGTTTTTT; CDR3: CASSPRVQGEKLFF
V: TRBV7-2; D: NA; J: TRBJ1-6; size: NA; DNA: TGTGCCAGCAGCTTATCCGGGGAGGTTGGCTCACCCCTCCACTTT; CDR3: CASSLSGEVGSPLHF
V: TRBV6-1; D: TRBD1; J: TRBJ1-2; size: NA; DNA: TGTGCCAGTCTACCCTTCTCCGGAGACAGGGGGTTCGCTAACTATGGCTACACCTTC; CDR3: CASLPFSGDRGFANYGYTF
V: TRBV5-1; D: NA; J: TRBJ2-5; size: few; DNA: TGCGCCAGCAGCTTGGCCGGGGGTAGGGGGAAGACCCAGTACTTC; CDR3: CASSLAGGRGKTQYF
V: TRBV25-1; D: TRBD1; J: TRBJ1-2; size: NA; DNA: TGTGCCAGCAGTGACCCGGGACAGGGGTTGGAGGGCTACACCTTC; CDR3: CASSDPGQGLEGYTF
V: TRBV12-3/TRBV12-4; D: NA; J: TRBJ1-2; size: few; DNA: TGTGCCAGCAGCCTAACTGGGGTTGGCTATGGCTACACCTTC; CDR3: CASSLTGVGYGYTF
V: TRBV18; D: TRBD2; J: TRBJ2-1; size: few; DNA: TGTGCCAGCTCACCAGGGACTAGCGCGGCGGATGAGCAGTTCTTC; CDR3: CASSPGTSAADEQFF
V: TRBV7-3; D: NA; J: TRBJ1-1; size: NA; DNA: TGTGCCAGCAGCTCCGATAGTCTGGGGGAAGCTTTCTTT; CDR3: CASSSDSLGEAFF
V: TRBV5-4; D: TRBD1; J: TRBJ2-5; size: NA; DNA: TGTGCCAGCTTTCCGATGGGGGACAGGGGGGGAGAGACCCAGTACTTC; CDR3: CASFPMGDRGGETQYF
V: TRBV6-5; D: NA; J: TRBJ2-5; size: few; DNA: TGTGCCAGCAGCATGAACCGGGGGACCCAGTACTTC; CDR3: CASSMNRGTQYF
V: TRBV5-1; D: NA; J: TRBJ2-1; size: NA; DNA: TGCGCCAGCAGCGGAGACCTACTAACCGGTGAGCAGTTCTTC; CDR3: CASSGDLLTGEQFF
V: TRBV7-9; D: NA; J: TRBJ2-2; size: NA; DNA: TGTGCCAGCAGAAGGGTGGGGACCACCGGGGAGCTGTTTTTT; CDR3: CASRRVGTTGELFF
V: TRBV5-1; D: TRBD1; J: TRBJ1-5; size: few; DNA: TGCGCCAGCAGAAAAACAGGGGGCATCAATCAGCCCCAGCATTTT; CDR3: CASRKTGGINQPQHF
V: TRBV9; D: NA; J: TRBJ2-1; size: few; DNA: TGTGCCAGCAGCGCCCCCCCGGGTGAGCAGTTCTTC; CDR3: CASSAPPGEQFF
V: TRBV25-1; D: TRBD2; J: TRBJ2-5; size: few; DNA: TGTGCCAGCAGTGAATCCTGGACTAGCGGAGGGACCCAGTACTTC; CDR3: CASSESWTSGGTQYF
V: TRBV3-1; D: TRBD1; J: TRBJ2-7; size: NA; DNA: TGTGCCAGCAGCCCGCCCCGGACAGGGATCCACGAGCAGTACTTC; CDR3: CASSPPRTGIHEQYF
V: TRBV24-1; D: TRBD1; J: TRBJ2-1; size: NA; DNA: TGTGCCACCAGTGATCCCTCGGGACAGGGCGTGCAGCAGTTCTTC; CDR3: CATSDPSGQGVQQFF
V: TRBV7-9; D: NA; J: TRBJ2-5; size: few; DNA: TGTGCCAGCAGCACCAACCAAGAGACCCAGTACTTC; CDR3: CASSTNQETQYF
V: TRBV18; D: NA; J: TRBJ1-1; size: NA; DNA: TGTGCCAGCTCACCACCGAACAGGCGGAACACTGAAGCTTTCTTT; CDR3: CASSPPNRRNTEAFF
V: TRBV7-8; D: TRBD2; J: TRBJ2-1; size: few; DNA: TGTGCCAGCAGCTTAACCGGACTAGCGGGAATTGGTGAGCAGTTCTTC; CDR3: CASSLTGLAGIGEQFF
V: TRBV29-1; D: TRBD1; J: TRBJ1-1; size: few; DNA: TGCAGCGGAGCACAAACTCGTGGGACAGTTGAAGCTTTCTTT; CDR3: CSGAQTRGTVEAFF